This T cell receptor (beta chain) was recovered during a study of PD-1 blockade in mismatch repair-deficient tumors. Study findings and constraints: Tumor-resident clones, often absent from pretreatment blood, expanded after pembrolizumab and then contracted.

With respect to this clone: Its antigen remains unknown.

This CDR3 contains 14 residues. V was clipped by 5 bases and J by 4 bases, with 14 bases between them. CDR1 and CDR2 from the germline V gene are LNHDA and SQIVND (reference sequence). Every patient had mismatch repair deficiency by PCR or immunohistochemistry. TCRdb's table, derived via immunoSEQ multiplex PCR, lists solely in-frame clones and lacks some. The sample records roughly 70,000 clones, around 73% being singletons. The clonotype was recovered from an adult with mismatch repair-deficient cancer. The chain recombines TRBV19 with TRBJ1-2, with no clear D. The input for sequencing was peripheral blood, taken 2 weeks after starting pembrolizumab. In DNA, the CDR3 is TGTGCCAGTAGTTGGGTAGAAACCCTCTATGGCTACACCTTC. Translation gives CASSWVETLYGYTF.